These T cell receptor beta chains were read from a single sample in a study of T cell repertoires in cytomegalovirus infection. TCRdb reprocessed the reads with MiXCR, giving one entry per CDR3 protein. The sample carries approximately 1,000,000 distinct CDR3 sequences, roughly 31% recorded once. No antigen has been assigned to these receptors. The sequences come from cultured CD8+ T cells from PBMCs, collected from culture after CMV antigen stimulation. The receptor set was obtained from a human donor in good health (CMV status not recorded). Some clones in this sample may be carry-over from other donors' samples. The CDR3 runs from the conserved cysteine through the conserved F or W. The D gene is left open where the match is weak. The size of a clone is reported for some rows only, either as once, few or many, or as a class for expanded clones.

d_call: .; j_call: TRBJ2-3; v_call: TRBV6-5; clone_size: .; cdr3_aa: CASSYYPGTDTQYF; cdr3_nt: TGTGCCAGCAGTTACTACCCAGGCACAGATACGCAGTATTTT
d_call: TRBD1; j_call: TRBJ2-2; v_call: TRBV7-3; clone_size: .; cdr3_aa: CASSLTGTGGDRGPGELFF; cdr3_nt: TGTGCCAGCAGCTTAACGGGGACAGGGGGCGATAGAGGCCCCGGGGAGCTGTTTTTT
d_call: TRBD1; j_call: TRBJ2-3; v_call: TRBV7-6; clone_size: few; cdr3_aa: CASSPERQGRGTDTQYF; cdr3_nt: TGTGCCAGCAGCCCAGAAAGACAGGGAAGGGGCACAGATACGCAGTATTTT
d_call: .; j_call: TRBJ1-4; v_call: TRBV7-9; clone_size: .; cdr3_aa: CASSATVRTVRNEKLFF; cdr3_nt: TGTGCCAGCAGCGCCACTGTTCGTACTGTAAGAAATGAAAAACTGTTTTTT
d_call: TRBD2; j_call: TRBJ2-1; v_call: TRBV7-9; clone_size: few; cdr3_aa: CASSPIPAGARYNEQFF; cdr3_nt: TGTGCCAGCAGCCCCATCCCAGCGGGGGCCCGGTACAATGAGCAGTTCTTC
d_call: .; j_call: TRBJ2-3; v_call: TRBV2; clone_size: few; cdr3_aa: CASGGGPWRGTDTQYF; cdr3_nt: TGTGCCAGCGGAGGGGGACCCTGGAGGGGCACAGATACGCAGTATTTT
d_call: TRBD2; j_call: TRBJ2-1; v_call: TRBV11-1; clone_size: many; cdr3_aa: CASSLVSGGGAFTSNEQFF; cdr3_nt: TGTGCCAGCAGCTTAGTGAGCGGCGGGGGGGCATTCACTAGCAATGAGCAGTTCTTC
d_call: TRBD1; j_call: TRBJ1-1; v_call: TRBV12-3/TRBV12-4; clone_size: few; cdr3_aa: CASSPTRGQGETEAFF; cdr3_nt: TGTGCCAGCAGTCCGACCCGAGGACAGGGGGAGACTGAAGCTTTCTTT
d_call: .; j_call: TRBJ1-1; v_call: TRBV20-1; clone_size: .; cdr3_aa: CSALRGMSPEAFF; cdr3_nt: TGCAGTGCTCTGCGGGGGATGTCCCCTGAAGCTTTCTTT
d_call: TRBD2; j_call: TRBJ2-1; v_call: TRBV6-8; clone_size: .; cdr3_aa: CASSYSYSGGGNEQFF; cdr3_nt: TGTGCCAGCAGTTACTCCTATAGCGGGGGTGGCAATGAGCAGTTCTTC
d_call: TRBD2; j_call: TRBJ2-2; v_call: TRBV6-5; clone_size: .; cdr3_aa: CASTPVGLAGGSLTGELFF; cdr3_nt: TGTGCCAGCACCCCGGTCGGACTAGCGGGGGGAAGTCTAACCGGGGAGCTGTTTTTT
d_call: TRBD2; j_call: TRBJ2-1; v_call: TRBV4-3; clone_size: .; cdr3_aa: CASSQDGEGEQFF; cdr3_nt: TGCGCCAGCAGCCAAGATGGGGAGGGTGAGCAGTTCTTC
d_call: TRBD2; j_call: TRBJ2-1; v_call: TRBV27; clone_size: few; cdr3_aa: CALSALAGGRNEQFF; cdr3_nt: TGTGCCTTATCGGCACTAGCGGGGGGACGTAATGAGCAGTTCTTC
d_call: TRBD1; j_call: TRBJ2-7; v_call: TRBV6-6; clone_size: few; cdr3_aa: CASSLTGIEQYF; cdr3_nt: TGTGCCAGCAGTTTGACAGGGATCGAGCAGTACTTC
d_call: .; j_call: TRBJ1-4; v_call: TRBV14; clone_size: once; cdr3_aa: CASSTDPGATNEKLFF; cdr3_nt: TGTGCCAGCAGCACCGACCCGGGGGCAACTAATGAAAAACTGTTTTTT